This note documents a single T cell receptor beta chain sequence. Its antigen is unidentified. Here immunoSEQ multiplex PCR was the method, and the copy in TCRdb shows in-frame clones only, minus some. The profile shows just under 20,000 clones, 81% of them singletons. This specimen comes from a study of T cell therapy after organ transplantation. The time point was: 4-8 weeks after completion of therapy. The material was CD8+ T cells from blood, obtained after autologous CMV-specific T cell therapy. This clonotype originated in a human patient who had received a solid organ transplant and had CMV disease. A share of the T cells may be of graft donor origin.

The CDR3 sequence: CASSPWARGLPGYGYTF. CDR3 coding DNA: TGTGCCAGCAGTCCTTGGGCCAGGGGGCTACCCGGCTATGGCTACACCTTC. This chain joins TRBV7-9 and TRBJ1-2, with 8 nucleotides matching TRBD1. J lost 4 bases, V lost 6 bases, and 16 bases had no gene match. The CDR3 is 17 amino acids. Per germline, CDR1 SEHNR and CDR2 FQNEAQ (reference sequence).